This T cell receptor beta chain appears in the sequencing data of a study of T cell responses to AZD1222 COVID-19 vaccine listed by TCRdb under 2021. Concerning the study at large: Because spike-specific TCR depth and breadth did not differ between the two schedules, AZD1222 recipients who got a second dose at roughly 4 weeks were pooled with those who got a second dose at roughly 12 weeks. A total of approximately 240 trial participants underwent TCR sequencing, of whom about 200 had received two doses of AZD1222 and approximately 26 had received two doses of the MenACWY control vaccine. Trial participants were enrolled by age into 18-55, 56-69 and 70-plus year subgroups, with approximately 150, 30 and 60 TCR-sequenced participants respectively.

Per the germline V gene, KGHSH is the CDR1 and LQKENI is the CDR2. Inclusive of the bounding cysteine and phenylalanine, the CDR3 is 15 residues long. The DNA shown is the 45-base CDR3, in frame from base 1. Unmatched junction bases come to 4, with V trimmed by 3 bases and J by 4 bases. The study at large found these results: Because no day 14 peak-response samples were available, repertoires were characterized only after the peak T cell response. Conclusions about previously exposed vaccinees were limited because only a handful of AZD1222 recipients were SARS-CoV-2 seropositive at baseline. Participants were mostly white British and included more females than males, and it was suggested by the authors that clonal diversity may have been underestimated. Reportedly, almost half of the unique spike-specific TCRs recognized epitopes lying outside the regions that are mutated in the B.1.351 and B.1.1.7 variants. In the small 56-69-year group, the increase in depth fell short of significance, most likely because of low power. The vaccine-associated CD4 TCRs covered the entire spike protein, and the dominant responses fell in regions 160-218 and 743-854. A significant rise in spike-specific TCR breadth and depth was observed after two AZD1222 doses relative to day 0 and relative to MenACWY recipients.

The CDR3 regions of human TCRbeta chains were subjected to immunosequencing. Per the authors' processing: TCRs in the repertoires were matched against a reference library of SARS-CoV-2-specific TCRs that had been generated with the MIRA antigen-specificity platform. Breadth was defined as the fraction of unique TCRs that were SARS-CoV-2-associated. Depth was defined as the fraction of total T cells that were SARS-CoV-2-associated. Using the MIRA data, each spike-specific TCR was assigned both to the spike region to which the TCR was reactive and to a CD4 or CD8 class. Log10-transformed breadth and depth values were compared by one-way ANOVA with Sidak's multiple comparisons tests. TCRdb mirrors the immuneACCESS table, restricted to in-frame sequences. Some clones are absent from its copies; in checked studies, under half trace to an unresolved V gene, and the reason for the others is unknown. That table furnishes V, J and clone size, whereas the DNA furnished D and trimming. The sample contains around 100,000 clones, around 87% of them found a single time. Clones ranked in the top ten supply 8.4% of the sample.

This sample's time point label indicates: baseline before first vaccination. Vaccinee samples were obtained from the UK trials COV001 and COV002, which included a single-blind randomized controlled phase 2/3 trial of AZD1222 (ChAdOx1 nCoV-19) in healthy adults. For TCRbeta chain sequencing, PBMC samples from trial participants were taken at day 0 and at day 28 after the second dose. A word on this clone: Its antigen has not been determined. Base quality data are lacking; no much larger clone is found one base away. Other DNA variants within this sample encode the same CDR3.

The input for sequencing was peripheral blood, taken on day 0 of AZD1222 vaccination. The chain is encoded by TRBV18 joined to TRBJ2-1, with 9 junctional bases fitting TRBD1. The TCR sequence derives from an adult in good health. Here is the DNA: TGTGCCAGCTCACCTGGGACAGGGAGTTACAATGAGCAGTTCTTC. This translates into CASSPGTGSYNEQFF.